This entry concerns a single T cell receptor (beta chain). What it recognizes is unknown. The CDR3 extends over 14 amino acids. V shed 11 bases and J shed 0 bases, with 17 bases lying between them. Germline lookup yields CDR1 LNHDA and CDR2 SQIVND (reference sequence). These data originate in a study of cytomegalovirus exposure and HLA in healthy donors. Primers: 60 Vbeta forward and 13 Jbeta reverse. Only in-frame clones appear in the TCRdb table, and some are missing; sequencing was by immunoSEQ multiplex PCR. The table records over 150,000 clones, 70% to 90% of them present only once. Study-wide findings and caveats: CMV serostatus was the sole immune exposure information available. As a later analysis revealed, most CMV-associated TCR beta chains appeared HLA-restricted.

This rearrangement joins TRBV19 to TRBJ2-7, with D possibly being TRBD1 (7 bases). This sequence originates from a man in his thirties or forties in good health and CMV-seropositive. The specimen was PBMCs. The chain's CDR3 is CASRGAVSSYEQYF. The CDR3 region has the DNA TGTGCCTCCAGGGGGGCGGTTTCCTCCTACGAGCAGTACTTC. Drawing the rest from reference TRBV19 and TRBJ2-7, the complete variable domain is DGGITQSPKYLFRKEGQNVTLSCEQNLNHDAMYWYRQDPGQGLRLIYYSQIVNDFQKGDIAEGYSVSREKKESFPLTVTSAQKNPTAFYLCASRGAVSSYEQYFGPGTRLTVT.